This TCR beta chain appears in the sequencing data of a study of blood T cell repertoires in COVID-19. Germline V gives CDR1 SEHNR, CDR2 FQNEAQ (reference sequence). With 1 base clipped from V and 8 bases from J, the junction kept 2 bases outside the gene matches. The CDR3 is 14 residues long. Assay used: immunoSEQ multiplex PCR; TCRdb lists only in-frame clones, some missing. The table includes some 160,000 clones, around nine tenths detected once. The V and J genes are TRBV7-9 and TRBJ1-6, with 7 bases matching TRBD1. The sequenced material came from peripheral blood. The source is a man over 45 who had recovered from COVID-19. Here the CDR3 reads CASSLVGGYSPLHF. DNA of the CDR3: TGTGCCAGCAGCTTAGTAGGGGGCTATTCACCCCTCCACTTT.